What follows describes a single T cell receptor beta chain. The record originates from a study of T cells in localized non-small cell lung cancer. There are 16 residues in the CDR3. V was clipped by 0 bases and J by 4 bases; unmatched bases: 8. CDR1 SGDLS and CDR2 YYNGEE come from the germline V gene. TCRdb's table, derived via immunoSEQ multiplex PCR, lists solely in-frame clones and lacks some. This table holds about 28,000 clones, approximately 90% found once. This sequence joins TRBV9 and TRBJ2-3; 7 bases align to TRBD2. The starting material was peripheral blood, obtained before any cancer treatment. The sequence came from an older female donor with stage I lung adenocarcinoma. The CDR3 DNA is TGTGCCAGCAGCGTAGCGGGGGGATATTCGGCAGATACGCAGTATTTT. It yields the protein CASSVAGGYSADTQYF.